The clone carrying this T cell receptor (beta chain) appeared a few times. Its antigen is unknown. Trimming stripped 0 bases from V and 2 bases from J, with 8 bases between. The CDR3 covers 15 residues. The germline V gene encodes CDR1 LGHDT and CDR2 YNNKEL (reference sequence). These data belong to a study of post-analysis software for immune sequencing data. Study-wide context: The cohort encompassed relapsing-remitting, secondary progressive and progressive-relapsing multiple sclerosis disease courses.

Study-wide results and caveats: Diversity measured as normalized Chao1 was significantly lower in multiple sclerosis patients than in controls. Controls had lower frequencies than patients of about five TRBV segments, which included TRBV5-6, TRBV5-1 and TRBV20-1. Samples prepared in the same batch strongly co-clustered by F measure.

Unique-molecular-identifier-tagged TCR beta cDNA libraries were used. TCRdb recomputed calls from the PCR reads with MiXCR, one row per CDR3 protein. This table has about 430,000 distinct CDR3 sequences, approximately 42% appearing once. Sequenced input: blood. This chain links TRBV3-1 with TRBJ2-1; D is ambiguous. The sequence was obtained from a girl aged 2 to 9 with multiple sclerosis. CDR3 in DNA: TGTGCCAGCAGCCAAGACAGCGTAGCCTACAATGAGCAGTTCTTC. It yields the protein CASSQDSVAYNEQFF.